These T cell receptor beta chains were read from a single sample in a study of spatial heterogeneity in lung cancer. TCRdb called the 5' RACE reads again in MiXCR, with one record for every CDR3 protein. The sample lists tens of thousands of distinct CDR3 sequences, roughly 12% occurring once. The sequencing used PBMCs, collected at surgery. The receptor source for this set is a male donor with early-stage non-small cell lung cancer. The CDR3 runs from the conserved cysteine through the conserved F or W. Fields, in order: clone size, D gene, V gene, J gene, CDR3 protein, CDR3 DNA. D genes are given only for firm matches. Some rows have no size entry. The others give once, few or many, or a class for an expanded clone.

>few|TRBD2|TRBV7-2|TRBJ2-7
CASSSSNQRGWF
TGTGCCAGCAGCTCAAGCAACCAGCGGGGGTGGTTC
>NA|NA|TRBV5-1|TRBJ2-5
CASSLANEETQYF
TGCGCCAGCAGCTTGGCAAATGAAGAGACCCAGTACTTC
>NA|NA|TRBV14|TRBJ2-3
CASSPFGPRRGTDTQYF
TGTGCCAGCAGCCCTTTTGGACCCCGGCGAGGCACAGATACGCAGTATTTT
>NA|TRBD1|TRBV7-6|TRBJ1-5
CASSPGTGDQPQHF
TGTGCCAGCAGCCCCGGGACAGGGGATCAGCCCCAGCATTTT
>NA|NA|TRBV7-6|TRBJ2-5
CASSQYYSSETQYF
TGTGCCAGCAGCCAATACTACAGCTCAGAGACCCAGTACTTC
>few|NA|TRBV20-1|TRBJ1-4
CSARTIKGPNEKLFF
TGCAGTGCTAGAACTATTAAGGGCCCCAATGAAAAACTGTTTTTT
>few|TRBD2|TRBV29-1|TRBJ2-5
CSVKGLAGWEETQYF
TGCAGCGTGAAGGGACTAGCGGGATGGGAAGAGACCCAGTACTTC
>NA|TRBD2|TRBV9|TRBJ2-3
CASSASGRPTDTQYF
TGTGCCAGCAGCGCCAGCGGGAGGCCCACAGATACGCAGTATTTT
>few|TRBD2|TRBV27|TRBJ2-5
CASSGWTSGGQETQYF
TGTGCCAGCAGTGGGTGGACTAGCGGGGGCCAAGAGACCCAGTACTTC
>many|NA|TRBV7-2|TRBJ2-5
CASSLGAGAQETQYF
TGTGCCAGCAGCTTAGGGGCGGGGGCCCAAGAGACCCAGTACTTC
>few|TRBD2|TRBV9|TRBJ2-3
CASSVGTSGSTDTQYF
TGTGCCAGCAGCGTAGGTACTAGCGGGAGCACAGATACGCAGTATTTT
>few|NA|TRBV6-5|TRBJ2-5
CASSRIGGQETQYF
TGTGCCAGCAGCCGCATAGGGGGCCAAGAGACCCAGTACTTC
>NA|TRBD2|TRBV6-2/TRBV6-3|TRBJ2-7
CASRALAGGSTYEQYF
TGTGCCAGCAGGGCCCTAGCGGGAGGTTCCACCTACGAGCAGTACTTC
>NA|NA|TRBV7-2|TRBJ2-7
CASSQSGTASYEQYF
TGTGCCAGCAGCCAATCCGGGACGGCCTCCTACGAGCAGTACTTC
>few|NA|TRBV6-2/TRBV6-3|TRBJ2-1
CASSPGPWGEQFF
TGTGCCAGCAGTCCGGGTCCTTGGGGGGAGCAGTTCTTC
>many|TRBD2|TRBV20-1|TRBJ2-1
CSASTGLAGRNEQFF
TGCAGTGCTAGCACCGGACTAGCGGGAAGAAATGAGCAGTTCTTC
>few|TRBD2|TRBV9|TRBJ2-7
CASRAGNRILREGYEQYF
TGTGCCAGCAGGGCGGGGAACAGGATCTTGCGGGAGGGTTACGAGCAGTACTTC
>NA|TRBD2|TRBV7-6|TRBJ2-4
CASSFSSGNIQYF
TGTGCCAGCAGCTTCTCTAGCGGGAACATTCAGTACTTC
>few|NA|TRBV12-3/TRBV12-4|TRBJ1-2
CASSYQARSSGYTF
TGTGCCAGCAGTTACCAGGCCCGGAGTTCTGGCTACACCTTC
>few|NA|TRBV3-1|TRBJ2-1
CASSQVVRGEQFF
TGTGCCAGCAGCCAAGTTGTTAGAGGAGAGCAGTTCTTC
>many|NA|TRBV7-8|TRBJ2-5
CASSLLETQYF
TGTGCCAGCAGCTTATTAGAGACCCAGTACTTC
>NA|TRBD2|TRBV7-6|TRBJ2-7
CASRRGTSSSYEQYF
TGTGCCAGCCGCCGAGGGACTAGCAGCTCCTACGAGCAGTACTTC
>NA|NA|TRBV7-9|TRBJ2-3
CASSLDGVSTQYF
TGTGCCAGCAGCTTAGACGGCGTGTCAACGCAGTATTTT
>many|NA|TRBV28|TRBJ1-6
CASSRLTGDSPLHF
TGTGCCAGCAGTCGACTTACCGGGGATTCACCCCTCCACTTT
>NA|NA|TRBV10-3|TRBJ2-1
CAISELERSYNEQFF
TGTGCCATCAGTGAGCTGGAGCGCTCCTACAATGAGCAGTTCTTC
>NA|NA|TRBV6-6|TRBJ2-3
CASKGGTSTDTQYF
TGTGCCAGCAAGGGCGGGACTAGCACAGATACGCAGTATTTT
>NA|TRBD1|TRBV27|TRBJ2-5
CASSQTQGPQYF
TGTGCCAGCAGCCAAACACAGGGGCCCCAGTACTTC
>NA|NA|TRBV12-3/TRBV12-4|TRBJ1-6
CASSFSGEGNSPLHF
TGTGCCAGCAGTTTCTCGGGGGAGGGTAATTCACCCCTCCACTTT
>few|NA|TRBV19|TRBJ2-7
CASSMRTEGEQYF
TGTGCCAGTAGTATGAGGACGGAGGGCGAGCAGTACTTC
>many|NA|TRBV15|TRBJ2-1
CATSRVFGEDEQFF
TGTGCCACCAGCAGAGTATTCGGAGAGGATGAGCAGTTCTTC
>few|TRBD1|TRBV12-5|TRBJ1-2
CASGTGQGLTF
TGTGCTAGTGGTACCGGACAGGGACTCACCTTC
>few|TRBD2|TRBV7-2|TRBJ2-2
CASSSGLASELGELFF
TGTGCCAGCAGCTCCGGACTAGCCTCGGAGCTCGGGGAGCTGTTTTTT
>few|NA|TRBV7-2|TRBJ2-3
CASSPTDTQYF
TGTGCCAGCAGCCCTACAGATACGCAGTATTTT
>many|TRBD1|TRBV6-2/TRBV6-3|TRBJ2-7
CASKIPGTASYEQYF
TGTGCCAGCAAAATCCCGGGGACAGCCTCCTACGAGCAGTACTTC
>few|TRBD2|TRBV3-1|TRBJ2-7
CASSPAGGGKNEQYF
TGTGCCAGCAGCCCGGCTGGGGGGGGAAAGAACGAGCAGTACTTC
>few|NA|TRBV20-1|TRBJ1-3
CSASGTPDGGIYF
TGCAGTGCTTCCGGGACCCCGGACGGTGGCATATATTTT
>many|NA|TRBV7-9|TRBJ1-1
CASSFVTGSNTEAFF
TGTGCCAGCAGCTTTGTCACAGGGAGTAACACTGAAGCTTTCTTT
>many|NA|TRBV2|TRBJ1-5
CASSGGVRNQPQHF
TGTGCCAGCAGTGGCGGGGTGCGCAATCAGCCCCAGCATTTT
>NA|NA|TRBV7-9|TRBJ1-4
CASSGEGSLNEKLFF
TGTGCCAGCAGCGGCGAAGGGAGCCTTAATGAAAAACTGTTTTTT
>NA|NA|TRBV5-1|TRBJ2-3
CASSLTGFTDTQYF
TGCGCCAGCAGCTTGACCGGGTTCACAGATACGCAGTATTTT
>few|NA|TRBV7-2|TRBJ2-5
CASSLASSQETQYF
TGTGCCAGCAGCTTAGCGAGTTCCCAAGAGACCCAGTACTTC
>many|NA|TRBV4-1|TRBJ1-5
CASSGVGGQPQHF
TGCGCCAGCAGCGGAGTGGGTGGTCAGCCCCAGCATTTT
>few|NA|TRBV29-1|TRBJ2-1
CSVEDSGFHNEQFF
TGCAGCGTTGAGGACAGCGGATTCCACAATGAGCAGTTCTTC
>few|NA|TRBV7-2|TRBJ2-2
CASSLNRRQNTGELFF
TGTGCCAGCAGCTTAAATCGCAGACAGAACACCGGGGAGCTGTTTTTT
>many|NA|TRBV4-3|TRBJ2-6
CASSRGVLLSGANVLTF
TGCGCCAGCAGCCGAGGGGTTTTACTCTCTGGGGCCAACGTCCTGACTTTC
>few|TRBD1|TRBV20-1|TRBJ1-5
CSAGQGPNQPQHF
TGCAGTGCTGGACAGGGGCCCAATCAGCCCCAGCATTTT
>many|TRBD2|TRBV7-2|TRBJ2-3
CASSLSGGGRSTDTQYF
TGTGCCAGCAGCTTAAGTGGCGGGGGGAGATCCACAGATACGCAGTATTTT
>NA|NA|TRBV5-1|TRBJ2-1
CASSSDIYNEQFF
TGCGCCAGCAGCTCGGACATCTACAATGAGCAGTTCTTC
>few|TRBD1|TRBV5-6|TRBJ1-1
CASSLDRAPENTEAFF
TGTGCCAGCAGCCTCGACAGGGCCCCGGAGAACACTGAAGCTTTCTTT
>few|NA|TRBV7-3|TRBJ2-2
CASSLGHFNTGELFF
TGTGCCAGCAGCTTAGGGCATTTTAACACCGGGGAGCTGTTTTTT
>few|TRBD1|TRBV29-1|TRBJ2-1
CSVERGPISYNEQFF
TGCAGCGTTGAAAGGGGGCCCATCTCCTACAATGAGCAGTTCTTC
>NA|TRBD2|TRBV2|TRBJ2-3
CASSERLAGTTDTQYF
TGTGCCAGCAGTGAAAGGCTAGCGGGGACCACAGATACGCAGTATTTT
>many|NA|TRBV13|TRBJ2-5
CASSLRGQETQYF
TGTGCCAGCAGCCTACGGGGGCAAGAGACCCAGTACTTC
>NA|TRBD1|TRBV4-3|TRBJ2-1
CASSPLGQGKGNEQFF
TGCGCCAGCAGCCCTTTAGGACAGGGTAAGGGCAATGAGCAGTTCTTC